This T cell receptor (beta chain) originates from a study of cytomegalovirus exposure and HLA in healthy donors. Overall study context: HLA-typed donors contributed around 85 million unique TCRs, which were held in an early data release. Study-wide results and caveats: A later analysis associated around 17,000 TCR beta sequences with HLA alleles at a 0.05 false discovery rate. It was taken for granted in presence/absence analyses that sequencing depth across donors was roughly uniform.

Comment on this clone: Antigen unknown.

The CDR3 has 17 amino acids. V shed 5 bases, J shed 3 bases, and the junction held 11 bases outside the gene matches. Germline V CDR1 and CDR2: SGHAT, FQNNGV. Donors were nominally healthy when sampled, though unrecorded immune exposures were likely. PCR used 60 Vbeta primers and 13 Jbeta primers. Sequenced by immunoSEQ multiplex PCR; TCRdb stores in-frame clones only, minus some. The table shows around 100,000 clones, with approximately 81% occurring only once. The receptor's source is a woman in her 70s in good health and CMV-seropositive. The gene calls are TRBV11-2 and TRBJ2-1; 9 bases fit TRBD1. The sequenced sample was PBMCs. The CDR3 is CASSTWGQGGNYNEQFF. In DNA form, the CDR3 reads TGTGCCAGCAGCACTTGGGGACAGGGAGGAAACTACAATGAGCAGTTCTTC.